These 12 T cell receptor beta chains were all obtained from the same sample, sequenced in a study of shared clonotypes between healthy human individuals (dated by TCRdb to about 2020). The protocol used for the library was the immunoSEQ multiplex PCR assay. Here the immuneACCESS table is served through TCRdb, limited to in-frame sequences with V and J called. Missing clones are a known gap in these copies; in checked studies unresolved V genes cover under half, and the rest lacks a known reason. The sample includes around 1.9 million clones, with approximately 94% observed a single time. The ten largest clones take up under 2% of the sample. CD8 naive samples were CD45RO-negative cells positively selected for CCR7, giving a CD45RA+CCR7+ population that excluded TemRA cells. Material for sequencing was naive CD8+ T cells from PBMCs. Sample cell subset or site, as interpreted from the label and publication: CD45RA+CCR7+. The source is a man between 18 and 29 years old in good health. Some clones in this sample may be carry-over from other donors' samples.

The rearrangement links TRBV27 to TRBJ2-1; D is uncertain. CDR1 is MNHEY and CDR2 is SMNVEV in the germline V gene (reference sequence). The V end was cut by 2 bases, the J end by 0 bases, with 8 bases between. The CDR3 runs to 15 residues. In DNA, the CDR3 is TGTGCCAGCAGTTTAGACTGGAGCTCCTACAATGAGCAGTTCTTC. This encodes CASSLDWSSYNEQFF.

As regards this clone: Different DNA sequences within this sample yield the same CDR3. The chain combines TRBV6-1 with TRBJ2-7, with TRBD2 as a possible D gene (5 bases). V was clipped by 4 bases and J by 1 base, with 11 bases between them. The CDR3 sequence is 14 residues long. Germline loops: CDR1 MNHNS, CDR2 SASEGT. The CDR3 loop reads CASSGRGSSYEQYF. CDR3 nucleotide sequence: TGTGCCAGCAGTGGCCGGGGTTCATCCTACGAGCAGTACTTC.

This clone was picked up one time. This same CDR3 is encoded by further DNA sequences in the sample. The chain uses TRBV27 and TRBJ2-7, with D possibly matching TRBD2 (5 bases). CDR3 length: 14 amino acids. CDR1 MNHEY and CDR2 SMNVEV come from the germline V gene (reference sequence). The germline V and J ends were trimmed by 2 bases and 2 bases, with 10 bases remaining between them. The CDR3 DNA follows: TGTGCCAGCAGTTTAGGCGGGTCCCCCTACGAGCAGTACTTC. This sequence encodes CASSLGGSPYEQYF.

This clone was detected once. The chain joins TRBV7-6 to TRBJ1-2; TRBD1 aligns across 8 bases. Germline CDR1 SGHVS, CDR2 FNYEAQ. V was clipped by 2 bases and J by 7 bases; unmatched bases: 9. This CDR3 has 15 residues. For the CDR3, the DNA is TGTGCCAGCAGCTTATATGGGACAGGCTCTAGTGGCTACACCTTC. As protein: CASSLYGTGSSGYTF.

The chain uses TRBV5-5 and TRBJ2-5; D may be TRBD2 (5 bases). The CDR3 loop spans 14 amino acids. CDR1 and CDR2 (germline): SGHKS, YYEKEE (reference sequence). V was cut by 0 bases and J by 1 base, with 7 bases left in between. The chain's CDR3 is CASSLEEVQETQYF. Here the CDR3 DNA reads TGTGCCAGCAGCTTGGAGGAGGTCCAAGAGACCCAGTACTTC.

The genes are TRBV11-2 and TRBJ2-7; 7 nucleotides align to TRBD2. Unmatched junction bases numbered 7, after V lost 1 base and J lost 4 bases. The CDR3 covers 15 residues. The germline gives CDR1 SGHAT, CDR2 FQNNGV. The CDR3 reads CASSLGAGVNYEQYF. The CDR3, as DNA: TGTGCCAGCAGCTTAGGTGCGGGAGTCAATTACGAGCAGTACTTC.

Comment on this clone: Other DNA sequences in this specimen translate into the identical CDR3. This rearrangement joins TRBV9 to TRBJ2-3; TRBD2 matches 7 bases. The CDR3 extends over 15 amino acids. The trim removed 0 bases at V and 1 base at J, leaving 2 bases unmatched. The germline gives CDR1 SGDLS, CDR2 YYNGEE. The CDR3, as DNA: TGTGCCAGCAGCGTAGGTACTAGCGGCACAGATACGCAGTATTTT. It specifies CASSVGTSGTDTQYF.

Notes on this clone: The sample has other DNA sequences that encode this CDR3 too. The chain is built from TRBV19 and TRBJ1-1; D may be TRBD1 (5 bases). The V and J ends lost 5 bases and 2 bases respectively, with 9 bases between them. Germline loops: CDR1 LNHDA, CDR2 SQIVND (reference sequence). This CDR3 is 13 amino acids long. The CDR3 loop reads CASSGRGNTEAFF. CDR3 nucleotides: TGTGCCAGTAGTGGGAGGGGTAACACTGAAGCTTTCTTT.

V gene TRBV7-9 combines with J gene TRBJ1-1; perhaps TRBD1 as D (6 bases). V lost 1 base, J lost 4 bases, and 13 bases lay in between. Germline loops: CDR1 SEHNR, CDR2 FQNEAQ (reference sequence). CDR3 size: 15 residues. The CDR3 is CASSLVGGVGTEAFF. CDR3 in DNA: TGTGCCAGCAGCTTAGTGGGGGGCGTTGGCACTGAAGCTTTCTTT.

V and J are TRBV28 and TRBJ2-7; the match to TRBD1 covers 10 bases. Germline lookup yields CDR1 MDHEN and CDR2 SYDVKM. Trimming at V came to 2 bases and at J to 0 bases, leaving 4 bases not matched to a gene. This CDR3 region has 16 residues. The CDR3 spells CASSLVGTGASYEQYF. The CDR3 DNA reads as TGTGCCAGCAGTTTAGTCGGGACAGGGGCCTCCTACGAGCAGTACTTC.

The chain carries TRBV4-3 and TRBJ1-1; D ambiguous. The CDR3 runs to 15 residues. The V end lost 4 bases, the J end lost 5 bases, and 17 bases lay between the germline ends. Germline-derived CDR1 and CDR2 are LGHNA and YSLEER. In DNA form, the CDR3 reads TGCGCCAGCAGCCCCGTAATGGTAACGGGGACTGAAGCTTTCTTT. Its translation is CASSPVMVTGTEAFF.

The chain employs TRBV4-1 and TRBJ1-1; possibly TRBD1 for D (6 bases). The CDR3 covers 16 residues. Trimming removed 5 bases at V and 5 bases at J, with 21 bases between. Germline values: CDR1 MGHRA, CDR2 YSYEKL. The CDR3 nucleotides read TGCGCCAGCAGCGCCCTAATACTGACAGGTGGGACTGAAGCTTTCTTT. Its protein is CASSALILTGGTEAFF.